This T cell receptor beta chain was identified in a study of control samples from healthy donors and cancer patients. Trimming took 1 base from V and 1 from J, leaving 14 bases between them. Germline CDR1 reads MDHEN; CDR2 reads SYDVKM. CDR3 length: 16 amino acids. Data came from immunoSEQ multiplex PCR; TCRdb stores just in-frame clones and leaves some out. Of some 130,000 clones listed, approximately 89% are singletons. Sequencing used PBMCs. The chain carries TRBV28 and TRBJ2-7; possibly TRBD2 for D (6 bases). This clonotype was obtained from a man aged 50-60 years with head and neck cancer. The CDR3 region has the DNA TGTGCCAGCAGTTTATTTCGCGGGGCTAATTCCTACGAGCAGTACTTC. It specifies CASSLFRGANSYEQYF.